This T cell receptor beta chain originates from a study of blood T cell repertoires in COVID-19. About the study: Both acute and convalescent COVID-19 samples were obtained from the United States, Italy and Spain. The cDNA or gDNA used as material had been derived from T cells, B-cell-depleted T cells, or PBMCs.

Enrolment of Seattle patients took place during active infection, and they were followed longitudinally. Original methodology: The authors estimated nucleated cell counts from reference gene primer amplification. Repertoires were generated with immunoSEQ multiplex PCR, while TCRdb's copy carries only in-frame clones and drops some. Clone size and the V and J calls come from that table; the DNA yielded D and trimming. Of around 280,000 clones in the sample, about 88% were seen once. This CDR3 has 17 residues. This TCR came from a woman under 40 with COVID-19, enrolled during active disease. Specimen: peripheral blood. The chain joins TRBV21-1 to TRBJ1-2; the listed D gene, TRBD1, was not tested against the DNA. TRBV21-1 is labeled a pseudogene. CDR3 bases: TGTGCCAGCAGCAAACGGGCCCGGGGCAGGGGACCTTATGGCTACACCTTC. This sequence encodes CASSKRARGRGPYGYTF.